This passage covers 21 T cell receptor beta chains from one sample sequenced in a study of cytomegalovirus exposure and HLA in healthy donors. Libraries were prepared by immunoSEQ multiplex PCR; TCRdb keeps only in-frame clonotypes and omits some of them. Here the sample spans approximately 120,000 clones, 88% being singletons. The sample consisted of PBMCs. Source of these receptors: a woman between 18 and 29 years old in good health and CMV-seronegative.

The chain combines TRBV5-4 with TRBJ2-1; D might be TRBD1 (6 bases). The CDR3 has 14 residues. Germline CDR1 is SGHNT and CDR2 is YYREEE (reference sequence). Between the trimmed V and J ends, which lost 4 bases and 4 bases, there was a span of 12 bases. CDR3 loop: CASSTGTNYNEQFF. DNA of the CDR3: TGTGCCAGCAGCACCGGGACAAATTACAATGAGCAGTTCTTC. The full variable domain, with the rest looked up from reference TRBV5-4 and TRBJ2-1, is ETGVTQSPTHLIKTRGQQVTLRCSSQSGHNTVSWYQQALGQGPQFIFQYYREEENGRGNFPPRFSGLQFPNYSSELNVNALELDDSALYLCASSTGTNYNEQFFGPGTRLTVL.

The CDR3 spells CASRMDRGSEAFF. The CDR3 bases are TGTGCCAGCAGGATGGACAGGGGCTCTGAAGCTTTCTTT. This chain joins TRBV6-5 and TRBJ1-1, with 9 bases that match TRBD1. After removal of 6 bases from V and 6 bases from J, the junction contained 5 bases not matched to a gene. In germline, CDR1 is MNHEY, CDR2 SVGAGI. The CDR3 has 13 residues.

The chain's CDR3 is CSGSIIRQASTDTQYF. CDR3 DNA sequence: TGCAGCGGGTCCATAATCCGACAGGCTAGCACAGATACGCAGTATTTT. The V gene is TRBV29-1, the J gene TRBJ2-3; tentative D call: TRBD1 (6 bases). V was cut by 7 bases and J by 0 bases, with 20 bases left in between. The CDR3 covers 16 residues. Per germline, CDR1 SQVTM and CDR2 ANQGSEA.

This rearrangement joins TRBV5-1 to TRBJ2-5, with 7 nucleotides matching TRBD2. Germline V gene sequence: CDR1 SGHRS, CDR2 YFSETQ. Trimming cost V 3 bases and J 5 bases; bases outside gene matches: 10. The CDR3 is made up of 15 amino acids. The CDR3 is CASSSGTGGYETQYF. The CDR3 DNA follows: TGCGCCAGCAGCTCAGGAACGGGGGGTTATGAGACCCAGTACTTC.

Here the CDR3 DNA reads TGTGCCAGCAGCGTAAAATCCTCGGGACAGTACACCGGGGAGCTGTTTTTT. Its protein product is CASSVKSSGQYTGELFF. This sequence joins TRBV9 and TRBJ2-2; the match to TRBD1 covers 7 bases. V gave up 1 base and J gave up 3 bases; unmatched junction bases: 9. Germline V lookup: CDR1 SGDLS, CDR2 YYNGEE. The CDR3 totals 17 residues.

This chain joins TRBV7-2 and TRBJ2-7; TRBD1 might be the D (6 bases). V lost 1 base and J 3 bases, leaving 7 bases between the germline ends. There are 13 residues in the CDR3. Looked up from germline, CDR1 is SGHTA and CDR2 is FQGNSA. The CDR3 here is CASSLVGGYEQYF. CDR3 DNA: TGTGCCAGCAGCTTAGTAGGGGGCTACGAGCAGTACTTC.

J is TRBJ2-1 and V is TRBV7-2; 11 bases match TRBD2. V lost 3 bases, J lost 3 bases, and 1 base stayed unmatched. CDR3 size: 15 residues. Germline CDR1 and CDR2: SGHTA and FQGNSA. The CDR3 nucleotides read TGTGCCAGCAGCTTCACTAGCGGGAGCTACAATGAGCAGTTCTTC. Its protein is CASSFTSGSYNEQFF.

This clone was detected once. The CDR3 DNA is TGTGCCAGCAGTTCAGGGACAGGGGGGCTTTATGGCTACACCTTC. Translation gives CASSSGTGGLYGYTF. The chain joins TRBV28 to TRBJ1-2, with 11 bases lining up with TRBD1. Germline V gene lookup returns CDR1 MDHEN and CDR2 SYDVKM. Germline trimming cut 4 bases from V and 5 bases from J; bases unmatched to any gene: 6. This CDR3 region has 15 residues.

The gene calls are TRBV5-1 and TRBJ2-5, with D possibly TRBD2 on 5 matching bases. Trimming took off 0 bases at V and 4 bases at J, with 13 bases between the two ends. The CDR3 covers 15 residues. CDR1 is SGHRS, CDR2 YFSETQ, per germline. CDR3 DNA sequence: TGCGCCAGCAGCTTGGCTCTAGCTTTGGGAGAGACCCAGTACTTC. It is translated as CASSLALALGETQYF.

This clone was detected a few times. V gene TRBV4-3 combines with J gene TRBJ1-2, with a weak D call TRBD1 (5 bases). Germline loops: CDR1 LGHNA, CDR2 YSLEER. Trimming took off 0 bases at V and 8 bases at J, with 16 bases between the two ends. The CDR3 totals 15 residues. CDR3 region: CASSQDLGRAGGYTF. In DNA form, the CDR3 reads TGCGCCAGCAGCCAAGATCTGGGCAGGGCGGGAGGCTACACCTTC.

The CDR3 loop is CASLQTERNTEAFF. The CDR3 nucleotides are TGTGCCAGTCTTCAGACAGAGAGGAACACTGAAGCTTTCTTT. The chain couples TRBV19 to TRBJ1-1; possible D gene TRBD1, 5 bases. Germline V gene lookup returns CDR1 LNHDA and CDR2 SQIVND (reference sequence). This CDR3 comprises 14 residues. V lost 8 bases to trimming and J lost 1 base, with 14 bases between them.

This chain connects TRBV6-1 to TRBJ2-1; D not certain. From germline, CDR1 is MNHNS and CDR2 SASEGT. The CDR3 loop spans 13 amino acids. V was trimmed by 7 bases and J by 1 base, leaving 8 bases between them. This CDR3 reads CASNQVSYNEQFF. The CDR3 DNA sequence: TGTGCCAGCAATCAGGTATCCTACAATGAGCAGTTCTTC.

The chain recombines TRBV9 with TRBJ2-1, with 7 bases aligning to TRBD2. From germline, CDR1 is SGDLS and CDR2 YYNGEE. The CDR3 sequence is 15 residues long. J lost 3 bases, V lost 4 bases, and 7 bases had no gene match. In DNA form, the CDR3 reads TGTGCCAGCAGCCCACGACTAGCAGACTACAATGAGCAGTTCTTC. It translates to CASSPRLADYNEQFF.

The rearrangement links TRBV29-1 to TRBJ2-2; 9 bases are a match to TRBD2. The V gene end was trimmed by 6 bases and the J gene end by 4 bases; junction bases not matched to a gene: 9. This CDR3 is built from 15 residues. CDR1 SQVTM and CDR2 ANQGSEA come from the germline V gene. CDR3 region: CSVSRGGWGTGELFF. The CDR3 nucleotides read TGCAGCGTATCGCGGGGGGGCTGGGGCACCGGGGAGCTGTTTTTT.

The V and J genes are TRBV10-3 and TRBJ1-1, with 9 bases aligning to TRBD1. The V gene's germline CDR1 is ENHRY and CDR2 SYGVKD. CDR3 length: 15 residues. Germline trimming cut 3 bases from V and 6 bases from J; bases unmatched to any gene: 8. The CDR3 loop reads CAISDRDREGPEAFF. In nucleotides, the CDR3 is TGTGCCATCAGTGATCGGGACAGGGAGGGGCCTGAAGCTTTCTTT.

The rearrangement links TRBV18 to TRBJ2-6, with TRBD1 matching over 7 bases. Germline CDR1 reads KGHSH; CDR2 reads LQKENI. This CDR3 is 17 amino acids long. After removal of 5 bases from V and 0 bases from J, the junction contained 7 bases not matched to a gene. The CDR3 nucleotides are TGTGCCAGCTCAAGACAGGGCCCATACTCTGGGGCCAACGTCCTGACTTTC. Translation: CASSRQGPYSGANVLTF.

The J gene is TRBJ2-5, the V gene TRBV6-1; D remains unclear. With 2 bases removed from V and 0 bases from J, the gap between germline ends came to 10 bases. The CDR3 runs 15 residues. Germline V gene data show CDR1 as MNHNS and CDR2 as SASEGT. CDR3 DNA sequence: TGTGCCAGCAGTGAAAACATCGCCTACCAAGAGACCCAGTACTTC. Translation: CASSENIAYQETQYF.

The chain couples TRBV6-6 to TRBJ2-3; D is possibly TRBD2 (5 bases). Germline V CDR1 and CDR2: MNHNY, SVGAGI (reference sequence). The CDR3 has 15 amino acids. Trimming took 2 bases from V and 4 from J, leaving 13 bases between them. For the CDR3, the DNA is TGTGCCAGCAGTTACGGCAGAATGGGAGCAGATACGCAGTATTTT. As protein: CASSYGRMGADTQYF.

The chain uses TRBV7-3 and TRBJ2-3, with 7 nucleotides matching TRBD2. V dropped 5 bases and J dropped 9; count of bases not matched to a gene: 11. CDR1 SGHTA and CDR2 FQGTGA come from the germline V gene. The CDR3 totals 14 residues. CDR3: CASSELSGAGTQYF. CDR3 DNA sequence: TGTGCCAGCAGCGAGCTAAGCGGAGCGGGGACGCAGTATTTT.

The CDR3 region has the DNA TGCGCCAGCAGCTTGGGCGGGGAGCAGTACTTC. This translates into CASSLGGEQYF. The chain couples TRBV5-1 to TRBJ2-7; tentatively, D is TRBD2 (5 bases). The length of the CDR3 is 11 residues. Trimming left V 0 bases short and J 7 bases short, with 5 bases between. The germline gives CDR1 SGHRS, CDR2 YFSETQ. The full variable domain, completed using reference TRBV5-1 and TRBJ2-7, is KAGVTQTPRYLIKTRGQQVTLSCSPISGHRSVSWYQQTPGQGLQFLFEYFSETQRNKGNFPGRFSGRQFSNSRSEMNVSTLELGDSALYLCASSLGGEQYFGPGTRLTVT.

The chain uses TRBV6-1 and TRBJ2-3, with D perhaps TRBD2 (5 bases). This CDR3 has 11 amino acids. The V and J ends lost 8 bases and 6 bases respectively, with 9 bases between them. Germline V lookup: CDR1 MNHNS, CDR2 SASEGT. CDR3 residues: CASLGGDTQYF. In nucleotides, the CDR3 is TGTGCCAGCCTCGGCGGGGATACGCAGTATTTT.